Described below is a single T cell receptor (beta chain) sequence and its context. Its antigen is as yet unknown. The data stem from a study of T cell responses to AZD1222 COVID-19 vaccine. Whole-study findings and limits: Sampled repertoires all dated from after the peak T cell response. Two doses of AZD1222 preceded a rise in Spike-specific TCR breadth and depth. Only 5 or 6 individuals given AZD1222 were seropositive at baseline. Donors were largely white British and mainly female; clonal diversity was possibly underestimated.

TCRdb keeps only in-frame clones here, not all; method: immunoSEQ multiplex PCR. The profile covers approximately 100,000 clones, with more than 75% appearing a single time and around 4.5% taken by the ten largest. CDR1 and CDR2 (germline): SGHTA, FQGNSA. V dropped 1 base and J dropped 5 bases, with 6 bases sitting between them. This CDR3 has 13 amino acids. The sequencing used peripheral blood, collected 28 days after the second AZD1222 dose. The V gene is TRBV7-2, the J gene TRBJ2-1, with D tentatively TRBD2 (5 bases). The sequence was collected from an adult who received the AZD1222 COVID-19 vaccine. The DNA of the CDR3 is TGTGCCAGCAGCTTAGGGAGGAACAATGAGCAGTTCTTC. Protein: CASSLGRNNEQFF.